Listed below are T cell receptor beta chains from one sample, sequenced in a study of cytomegalovirus exposure and HLA in healthy donors. The table came from immunoSEQ multiplex PCR; TCRdb's copy has only in-frame clones and leaves some out. Of more than 150,000 clones listed, more than 60% are singletons. Sequenced: PBMCs. The receptors derive from a man aged 18 to 29 in good health and CMV-seronegative. Both conserved end residues are part of each CDR3. Fields, in order: V gene, J gene, clone size, D gene, CDR3 DNA, CDR3 protein. D genes are given only for firm matches. Clone size is not always given. Where it is, it says once, few, many or a class for expanded clones.

TRBV19	TRBJ1-2	once	-	TGTGCCAGTAGCCCTGGGCAGCAGGGCTACACCTTC	CASSPGQQGYTF
TRBV19	TRBJ1-4	-	-	TGTGCCAGTAGTATAGTCACGGGTCGTAATGAAAAACTGTTTTTT	CASSIVTGRNEKLFF
TRBV30	TRBJ2-3	-	TRBD2	TGTGCCTGGAGCGCCGGGACTAGCGGGATCACAGATACGCAGTATTTT	CAWSAGTSGITDTQYF
TRBV19	TRBJ2-5	-	-	TGTGCCAGTAGTAAAACAGGAAACCAAGAGACCCAGTACTTC	CASSKTGNQETQYF
TRBV10-2	TRBJ2-7	once	TRBD2	TGCGCCAGCAGTATAACTAGCGGAGCCTACGAGCAGTACTTC	CASSITSGAYEQYF
TRBV5-1	TRBJ2-3	-	TRBD2	TGCGCCAGCAGCGCTCCGGGACTAACGCAGTATTTT	CASSAPGLTQYF
TRBV23-1	TRBJ1-3	-	TRBD1	TGCGCCAGCAGTCAATACCTAAATACCGGGACAGGGTTTTCTGGAAACACCATATATTTT	CASSQYLNTGTGFSGNTIYF
TRBV19	TRBJ2-7	-	-	TGTGCCAGTACTAAGGATCTGGGGGCCTTCTACGAGCAGTACTTC	CASTKDLGAFYEQYF
TRBV4-2	TRBJ2-7	-	TRBD1	TGTGCCAGCAGCCAAACCCGACAGGGCTCCCACTACTACGAGCAGTACTTC	CASSQTRQGSHYYEQYF
TRBV15	TRBJ2-3	once	TRBD2	TGTGCCACCAGCAGGCGGACTAGCGGGACCACAGATACGCAGTATTTT	CATSRRTSGTTDTQYF
TRBV11-2	TRBJ1-1	-	-	TGTGCCAGCAGCTTAGCGCTAACAGGGTCTGAAGCTTTCTTT	CASSLALTGSEAFF
TRBV5-1	TRBJ2-1	-	TRBD2	TGCGCCAGCAGCGCTAGCGGGAGGGTTAACAATGAGCAGTTCTTC	CASSASGRVNNEQFF
TRBV14	TRBJ1-1	-	-	TGTGCCAGCAGCCAAGATTTGATAGGACCCGGGGGAGCTTTCTTT	CASSQDLIGPGGAFF
TRBV30	TRBJ2-7	-	-	TGTGCCTGGCAGGGCCCCACGGCCTACGAGCAGTACTTC	CAWQGPTAYEQYF
TRBV29-1	TRBJ2-2	few	TRBD1	TGCAGCGTTGGAGGGACAGGGGAAAACACCGGGGAGCTGTTTTTT	CSVGGTGENTGELFF
TRBV30	TRBJ1-5	-	TRBD1	TGTGCCTGGGGCAGGGGGCGTCAGCCCCAGCATTTT	CAWGRGRQPQHF
TRBV5-8	TRBJ2-1	-	-	TGTGCCAGCAGCCCTATGAAGAGGGCCCTCGCCTACAATGAGCAGTTCTTC	CASSPMKRALAYNEQFF
TRBV18	TRBJ1-6	-	TRBD1	TGTGCCAGCTCGGAGGACAGGGATCGGAATTCACCCCTCCACTTT	CASSEDRDRNSPLHF
TRBV4-3	TRBJ2-1	once	-	TGCGCCAGCAGCCAACGCGCCAACTCGGGCGGGACGGACAATGAGCAGTTCTTC	CASSQRANSGGTDNEQFF
TRBV4-2	TRBJ2-7	-	-	TGTGCCAGCAGCCCTGTAGCGGCCTCCTCCTACGAGCAGTACTTC	CASSPVAASSYEQYF
TRBV9	TRBJ2-7	few	-	TGTGCCAGCAGCGTAATAGCGGAAGCCTACGAGCAGTACTTC	CASSVIAEAYEQYF
TRBV7-6	TRBJ2-3	-	TRBD2	TGTGCCAGCAGCCCTAGCGGGGGGGCGTTAGATACGCAGTATTTT	CASSPSGGALDTQYF
TRBV9	TRBJ1-2	-	-	TGTGCCAGGACGAGAGGTGGCTACACCTTC	CARTRGGYTF
TRBV30	TRBJ1-1	-	-	TGTGCCTGGAGTCGCGGAAAAAACACTGAAGCTTTCTTT	CAWSRGKNTEAFF